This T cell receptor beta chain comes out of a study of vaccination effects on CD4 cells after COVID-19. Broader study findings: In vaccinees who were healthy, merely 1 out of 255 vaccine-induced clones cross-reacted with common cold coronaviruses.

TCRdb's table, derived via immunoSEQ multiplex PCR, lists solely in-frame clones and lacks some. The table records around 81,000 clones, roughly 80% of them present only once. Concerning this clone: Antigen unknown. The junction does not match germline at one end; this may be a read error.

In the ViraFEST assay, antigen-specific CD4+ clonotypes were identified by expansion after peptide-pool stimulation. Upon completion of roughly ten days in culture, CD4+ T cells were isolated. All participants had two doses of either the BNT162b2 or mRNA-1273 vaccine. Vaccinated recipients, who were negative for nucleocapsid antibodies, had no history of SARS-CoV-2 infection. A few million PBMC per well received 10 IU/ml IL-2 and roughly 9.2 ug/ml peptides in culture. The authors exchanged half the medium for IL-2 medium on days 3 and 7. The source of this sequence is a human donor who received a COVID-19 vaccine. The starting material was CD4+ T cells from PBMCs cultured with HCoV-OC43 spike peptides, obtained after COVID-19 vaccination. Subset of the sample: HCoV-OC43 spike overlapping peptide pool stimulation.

CDR3 coding DNA: TGTGCCAGCAGGTTAAGGGCGGAGAGCACAGATACGCAGTATTTT. Translating gives CASRLRAESTDTQYF. V usage is TRBV7-3 and J usage is TRBJ2-3, with unresolved D. The CDR3 is 15 residues long. Germline CDR1 reads SGHTA; CDR2 reads FQGTGA.